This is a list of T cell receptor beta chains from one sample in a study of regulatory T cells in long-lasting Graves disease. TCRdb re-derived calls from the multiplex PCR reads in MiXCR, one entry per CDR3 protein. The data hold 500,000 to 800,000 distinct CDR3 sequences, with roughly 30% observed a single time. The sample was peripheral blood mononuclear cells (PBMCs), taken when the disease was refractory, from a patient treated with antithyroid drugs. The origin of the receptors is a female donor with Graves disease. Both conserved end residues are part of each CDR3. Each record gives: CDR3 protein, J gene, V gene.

CDR3 protein: CASSPGQGTNGYTF; J gene: TRBJ1-2; V gene: TRBV5-5
CDR3 protein: CASSSLRAPNTEAFF; J gene: TRBJ1-1; V gene: TRBV11-1
CDR3 protein: CAISEVGEQYF; J gene: TRBJ2-7; V gene: TRBV10-3
CDR3 protein: CSVDSQNTGELFF; J gene: TRBJ2-2; V gene: TRBV29-1
CDR3 protein: CASSPRQFYEQYF; J gene: TRBJ2-7; V gene: TRBV7-2
CDR3 protein: CAWRLGQYGYTF; J gene: TRBJ1-2; V gene: TRBV30
CDR3 protein: CAVRPGPKSYEQYF; J gene: TRBJ2-7; V gene: TRBV24-1
CDR3 protein: CASSPGSKYEQFF; J gene: TRBJ2-1; V gene: TRBV18
CDR3 protein: CSARDQAGDEVGEQYF; J gene: TRBJ2-7; V gene: TRBV20-1
CDR3 protein: CAIRPGTSGQNEQFF; J gene: TRBJ2-1; V gene: TRBV10-3
CDR3 protein: CSASYPDANTEAFF; J gene: TRBJ1-1; V gene: TRBV20-1
CDR3 protein: CAWSVPRTGQETQYF; J gene: TRBJ2-5; V gene: TRBV30
CDR3 protein: CASSEGTQNYGYTF; J gene: TRBJ1-2; V gene: TRBV2
CDR3 protein: CASSLAPGANYGYTF; J gene: TRBJ1-2; V gene: TRBV5-5
CDR3 protein: CASSPGVSGNTIYF; J gene: TRBJ1-3; V gene: TRBV18
CDR3 protein: CASSHSRTGNTEAFF; J gene: TRBJ1-1; V gene: TRBV6-5
CDR3 protein: CASSLGGFAEAFF; J gene: TRBJ1-1; V gene: TRBV11-2
CDR3 protein: CSVVRLSGNTIYF; J gene: TRBJ1-3; V gene: TRBV29-1
CDR3 protein: CASNSGTSTEAFF; J gene: TRBJ1-1; V gene: TRBV12-3/TRBV12-4
CDR3 protein: CASSTSGEGKETQYF; J gene: TRBJ2-5; V gene: TRBV3-1
CDR3 protein: CASSWGDGPYEQYF; J gene: TRBJ2-7; V gene: TRBV5-6
CDR3 protein: CASSWGTGSYNSPLHF; J gene: TRBJ1-6; V gene: TRBV27
CDR3 protein: CASSTYETGSSNQPQHF; J gene: TRBJ1-5; V gene: TRBV19
CDR3 protein: CASSSGRRSGANVLTF; J gene: TRBJ2-6; V gene: TRBV28
CDR3 protein: CASSIRTDPNYGYTF; J gene: TRBJ1-2; V gene: TRBV7-8
CDR3 protein: CASSPSFLTYEQYF; J gene: TRBJ2-7; V gene: TRBV2
CDR3 protein: CASSYLREQYF; J gene: TRBJ2-7; V gene: TRBV6-5
CDR3 protein: CASSYSRGLGRAFF; J gene: TRBJ1-1; V gene: TRBV6-5
CDR3 protein: CASSSGLAGGPVETQYF; J gene: TRBJ2-5; V gene: TRBV11-2
CDR3 protein: CASGSRGRPEAFF; J gene: TRBJ1-1; V gene: TRBV19
CDR3 protein: CASRRGQGTEAFF; J gene: TRBJ1-1; V gene: TRBV28
CDR3 protein: CASSLRQAVGGYTF; J gene: TRBJ1-2; V gene: TRBV28
CDR3 protein: CASSISTTAGTEAFF; J gene: TRBJ1-1; V gene: TRBV19
CDR3 protein: CASSLRLLGTEAFF; J gene: TRBJ1-1; V gene: TRBV5-1
CDR3 protein: CASSLSGQTGNTIYF; J gene: TRBJ1-3; V gene: TRBV7-3
CDR3 protein: CSARVVGTSTDTQYF; J gene: TRBJ2-3; V gene: TRBV20-1
CDR3 protein: CASSFAGEAFF; J gene: TRBJ1-1; V gene: TRBV7-8
CDR3 protein: CASSLRSGPEEKLFF; J gene: TRBJ1-4; V gene: TRBV12-3/TRBV12-4
CDR3 protein: CSVTSGTHPSYEQYF; J gene: TRBJ2-7; V gene: TRBV29-1
CDR3 protein: CSARTGSDRTDTQYF; J gene: TRBJ2-3; V gene: TRBV20-1
CDR3 protein: CASSIFDRGRGEQYF; J gene: TRBJ2-7; V gene: TRBV28
CDR3 protein: CASSTGQGYSPLHF; J gene: TRBJ1-6; V gene: TRBV7-2
CDR3 protein: CASSDSVTEAFF; J gene: TRBJ1-1; V gene: TRBV6-2/TRBV6-3
CDR3 protein: CASNRAGDHGYTF; J gene: TRBJ1-2; V gene: TRBV12-3/TRBV12-4
CDR3 protein: CASSQTGGSLEKLFF; J gene: TRBJ1-4; V gene: TRBV3-1
CDR3 protein: CASSPIAGAGELFF; J gene: TRBJ2-2; V gene: TRBV6-1
CDR3 protein: CSARGQNYNQPQHF; J gene: TRBJ1-5; V gene: TRBV20-1
CDR3 protein: CASSVGLQGVAEAFF; J gene: TRBJ1-1; V gene: TRBV9
CDR3 protein: CASSSQAGAKNIQYF; J gene: TRBJ2-4; V gene: TRBV19
CDR3 protein: CASSPNGLGQEAQYF; J gene: TRBJ2-5; V gene: TRBV18
CDR3 protein: CASSPFSTNYGYTF; J gene: TRBJ1-2; V gene: TRBV12-3/TRBV12-4